The 23 T cell receptor beta chains reported below all come from one sample, sequenced in a study of shared T cell receptors in the human thymus. Generated by immunoSEQ multiplex PCR, the TCRdb table keeps only in-frame clones and is missing some. The repertoire consists of some 720,000 clones, with roughly 88% occurring once and the leading ten covering 0.01%. These data also featured in a second study, about human thymus T cells.

Sequenced: thymocytes. The receptors here all came from a boy in the first two years of life with a congenital heart defect.

The chain joins TRBV28 to TRBJ2-3; 9 nucleotides line up with TRBD1. After removal of 7 bases from V and 5 bases from J, the junction contained 13 bases not matched to a gene. This CDR3 comprises 16 residues. From germline, CDR1 is MDHEN and CDR2 SYDVKM. CDR3 region: CASTTLQGANLDTQYF. DNA of the CDR3: TGTGCCAGCACTACACTACAGGGGGCAAATTTAGATACGCAGTATTTT.

J is TRBJ2-1 and V is TRBV21-1; the D call in the table, TRBD2, was not verified against the DNA. TRBV21-1 is a pseudogene. This CDR3 spans 17 amino acids. DNA for the CDR3: TGTGCCAGCAGCAAAGACCGCCGGGACTTATTATACAATGAGCAGTTCTTC. Protein: CASSKDRRDLLYNEQFF.

The chain links TRBV4-1 to TRBJ2-3; 9 bases line up with TRBD2. CDR1 and CDR2 from the germline V gene are MGHRA and YSYEKL. The J segment lost 4 bases and the V segment lost 0 bases, leaving 11 bases of the junction unmatched. The CDR3 consists of 18 residues. CDR3 loop: CASSQDWPGLAYADTQYF. CDR3 nucleotide sequence: TGCGCCAGCAGCCAAGATTGGCCGGGACTAGCATACGCAGATACGCAGTATTTT.

This chain links TRBV27 with TRBJ2-7, with a weak D call TRBD1 (6 bases). Trimming removed 8 bases from V and 7 bases from J, with 15 bases in between. CDR3 length: 12 residues. Germline CDR1 is MNHEY and CDR2 is SMNVEV (reference sequence). The CDR3 DNA is TGTGCCAGCTCCCGGCAGGGGAGAGAGCAGTACTTC. Translated: CASSRQGREQYF.

This clone turned up a few times. V is TRBV6-1 and J is TRBJ2-5; TRBD2 matches 11 bases. This CDR3 comprises 15 residues. V shed 6 bases, J shed 2 bases, and the junction held 5 bases outside the gene matches. In germline, CDR1 is MNHNS, CDR2 SASEGT. CDR3 region: CASRIRTSGQETQYF. CDR3 nucleotide sequence: TGTGCCAGCAGGATAAGGACTAGCGGGCAAGAGACCCAGTACTTC.

The rearrangement links TRBV28 to TRBJ2-7, with 9 positions matching TRBD2. The CDR3 runs to 14 residues. J was trimmed by 6 bases and V by 4 bases; bases with no gene match: 7. Germline values: CDR1 MDHEN, CDR2 SYDVKM. The CDR3 DNA sequence: TGTGCCAGCAGTTCAACCCGACTAGCGGTCGAGCAGTACTTC. Its protein product is CASSSTRLAVEQYF. The full variable domain, rest sourced from reference TRBV28 and TRBJ2-7, is DVKVTQSSRYLVKRTGEKVFLECVQDMDHENMFWYRQDPGLGLRLIYFSYDVKMKEKGDIPEGYSVSREKKERFSLILESASTNQTSMYLCASSSTRLAVEQYFGPGTRLTVT.

The V gene is TRBV30, the J gene TRBJ1-2; D not resolved. Germline values: CDR1 GTSNPN, CDR2 SVGIG (reference sequence). The CDR3 length is 14 residues. Trimming stripped 3 bases from V and 1 base from J, with 12 bases between. The DNA of the CDR3 is TGTGCCTGGAGGGAGGGTTACTTTAACTATGGCTACACCTTC. Encoded protein: CAWREGYFNYGYTF.

The CDR3: CASSSGVEETQYF. The CDR3 bases are TGTGCCAGCTCGTCGGGAGTGGAAGAGACCCAGTACTTC. V gene TRBV7-2 combines with J gene TRBJ2-5; a weak D match, TRBD2 (6 bases). The germline gives CDR1 SGHTA, CDR2 FQGNSA. Deletions cut 8 bases from V and 3 bases from J, with 13 bases between. This CDR3 is built from 13 residues.

The V and J genes are TRBV7-9 and TRBJ2-1; D possibly corresponds to TRBD2 (5 bases). The CDR3 is made up of 12 amino acids. CDR1 SEHNR and CDR2 FQNEAQ come from the germline V gene (reference sequence). The V end was cut by 5 bases, the J end by 5 bases, with 7 bases between. The chain's CDR3 is CASSRLNNEQFF. The CDR3 DNA follows: TGTGCCAGCAGCCGACTAAACAATGAGCAGTTCTTC.

The rearrangement joins TRBV27 to TRBJ1-2; the match to TRBD1 covers 10 bases. Germline CDR1 and CDR2: MNHEY and SMNVEV (reference sequence). J lost 4 bases, V lost 4 bases, and 6 bases had no gene match. The CDR3 loop spans 15 amino acids. The CDR3 coding sequence is TGTGCCAGCAGTTCTCGGGACAGGGGCCTCTATGGCTACACCTTC. It codes for CASSSRDRGLYGYTF.

The chain couples TRBV5-4 to TRBJ2-7, with TRBD2 matching over 7 bases. With V trimmed by 4 bases and J by 5 bases, 6 bases remained unmatched. The CDR3 sequence is 13 residues long. CDR1 and CDR2 (germline): SGHNT, YYREEE (reference sequence). The CDR3, as DNA: TGTGCCAGCAGCCAGGGAGGGATGGACGAGCAGTACTTC. Encoded protein: CASSQGGMDEQYF.

The chain uses TRBV6-1 and TRBJ2-7, with 10 nucleotides matching TRBD2. The CDR3 is made up of 17 amino acids. Looked up from germline, CDR1 is MNHNS and CDR2 is SASEGT. The V and J ends lost 3 bases and 5 bases, in that order; junction bases with no gene match: 13. The CDR3 sequence is CASSDAGILAGADEQYF. The CDR3 DNA is TGTGCCAGCAGTGACGCAGGGATCCTAGCGGGAGCTGACGAGCAGTACTTC.

This chain connects TRBV12-5 to TRBJ1-2; D is possibly TRBD1 (5 bases). CDR1 and CDR2 from the germline V gene are LGHNT and FRNRAP. Trimming took 6 bases from V and 2 from J, leaving 10 bases between them. The CDR3 sequence is 13 residues long. CDR3 sequence reads: CASGHDRNYGYTF. CDR3 in DNA: TGTGCTAGTGGACACGACAGAAACTATGGCTACACCTTC. Looking up the rest from reference TRBV12-5 and TRBJ1-2 gives the full variable domain: DARVTQTPRHKVTEMGQEVTMRCQPILGHNTVFWYRQTMMQGLELLAYFRNRAPLDDSGMPKDRFSAEMPDATLATLKIQPSEPRDSAVYFCASGHDRNYGYTFGSGTRLTVV.

This chain joins TRBV15 and TRBJ2-7; a possible D gene is TRBD1 (5 bases). The V gene's germline CDR1 is LNHNV and CDR2 YYDKDF (reference sequence). The CDR3 totals 12 residues. V was pared by 1 base and J by 5 bases, with 6 bases between. CDR3 sequence (DNA): TGTGCCACCAGCAGAGCCAGGGACGAGCAGTACTTC. Translation gives CATSRARDEQYF. Full variable domain (missing parts from reference TRBV15 and TRBJ2-7): DAMVIQNPRYQVTQFGKPVTLSCSQTLNHNVMYWYQQKSSQAPKLLFHYYDKDFNNEADTPDNFQSRRPNTSFCFLDIRSPGLGDTAMYLCATSRARDEQYFGPGTRLTVT.

This clone was observed a few times. The V gene is TRBV10-3, the J gene TRBJ2-7; D unresolved. V dropped 3 bases and J dropped 6 bases, with 12 bases sitting between them. CDR1 ENHRY and CDR2 SYGVKD come from the germline V gene. CDR3 length: 13 residues. The CDR3 sequence: CAISDPLIGEQYF. The CDR3 DNA reads as TGTGCCATCAGTGACCCCCTGATCGGCGAGCAGTACTTC.

CDR3 region: CASSTTSGSYEQYF. CDR3 bases: TGCGCCAGCAGCACGACTAGCGGATCCTACGAGCAGTACTTC. The chain combines TRBV5-1 with TRBJ2-7, with 9 bases that match TRBD2. CDR1 and CDR2 from the germline V gene are SGHRS and YFSETQ. The CDR3 consists of 14 residues. The ends lost 4 bases at V and 1 base at J; junction bases unmatched: 3.

As concerns this clone: No DNA is shown, since the ends of the CDR3 on it are uncertain; the CDR3 is the one TCRdb lists. CDR3 residues: CASSFGRGNTGELFF. This sequence joins TRBV12-1 and TRBJ2-2; the table's D call, TRBD2, was not checked against the DNA. TRBV12-1 is assigned pseudogene status. The CDR3 length is 15 residues, termini included.

This chain joins TRBV6-5 and TRBJ2-1, with 11 bases aligning to TRBD2. Trimming cost V 5 bases and J 4 bases; bases outside gene matches: 4. Germline loops: CDR1 MNHEY, CDR2 SVGAGI. The CDR3 spans 15 residues. CDR3 sequence: CASSNSGREYNEQFF. The CDR3 coding sequence is TGTGCCAGCAGTAATAGCGGGAGGGAATACAATGAGCAGTTCTTC.

The CDR3 loop reads CASSGPGQGGYEQYF. The CDR3 region has the DNA TGTGCCAGCAGCGGTCCGGGACAGGGAGGCTACGAGCAGTACTTC. J is TRBJ2-7 and V is TRBV5-6, with TRBD1 matching 9 bases. The CDR3 extends over 15 amino acids. Germline CDR1 reads SGHDT; CDR2 reads YYEEEE. Trimming removed 4 bases from V and 3 bases from J; junction bases left unmatched: 8.

The J gene is TRBJ1-1, the V gene TRBV5-1, with D perhaps TRBD1 (5 bases). Germline CDR1 and CDR2: SGHRS and YFSETQ. CDR3 size: 15 residues. Trimming pared 5 bases from V and 1 base from J, leaving 15 bases between. Here the CDR3 DNA reads TGCGCCAGCAGGCAGGGAGGGTCGCGGAACACTGAAGCTTTCTTT. It codes for CASRQGGSRNTEAFF.

The chain uses TRBV4-3 and TRBJ2-1; D remains ambiguous. Per the germline V gene, CDR1 is LGHNA and CDR2 is YSLEER. Trimming removed 0 bases at V and 3 bases at J, with 6 bases between. The CDR3 totals 14 residues. CDR3 protein: CASSQDSSYNEQFF. In DNA form, the CDR3 reads TGCGCCAGCAGCCAAGATTCGAGCTACAATGAGCAGTTCTTC.

The chain combines TRBV28 with TRBJ2-7; TRBD1 matches at 7 bases. This CDR3 is 14 amino acids long. Germline assignment: CDR1 MDHEN and CDR2 SYDVKM. The V and J ends lost 3 bases and 5 bases, in that order; junction bases with no gene match: 7. The CDR3 reads CASSLGQRRDEQYF. The CDR3 DNA sequence: TGTGCCAGCAGTTTGGGACAGAGACGTGACGAGCAGTACTTC.

This clone appeared a single time. V is TRBV10-1 and J is TRBJ2-5; a weak D match, TRBD2 (6 bases). This CDR3 comprises 13 residues. Germline V CDR1 and CDR2: WNHNN, SYGVQD (reference sequence). The V gene lost 0 bases and the J gene lost 7 bases, with 9 bases spanning the gap. The CDR3 coding sequence is TGCGCCAGCAGTGAGTCGAAGGGAGGGACCCAGTACTTC. Translated: CASSESKGGTQYF.